This T cell receptor beta chain originates from a study of blood T cell repertoires in COVID-19. Germline V lookup: CDR1 MDHEN, CDR2 SYDVKM. The CDR3 runs to 13 residues. V was pared by 5 bases and J by 7 bases, with 11 bases between. Authors' analysis steps: Reference gene primers were amplified, and this amplification served to estimate nucleated cell counts. Libraries were prepared by immunoSEQ multiplex PCR; TCRdb keeps only in-frame clonotypes and omits some of them. For V, J and clone size, that table is used; D and trimming come from the DNA. The sample carries about 190,000 clones, 70% to 90% recorded once.

Sequencing was carried out using peripheral blood. The V gene is TRBV28, the J gene TRBJ1-4, with D uncertain. This receptor was taken from a man under 40 with acute or convalescent COVID-19. CDR3 DNA sequence: TGTGCCAGCAGTGTGTCACAAGTTGAAAAACTGTTTTTT. Translating it yields CASSVSQVEKLFF.